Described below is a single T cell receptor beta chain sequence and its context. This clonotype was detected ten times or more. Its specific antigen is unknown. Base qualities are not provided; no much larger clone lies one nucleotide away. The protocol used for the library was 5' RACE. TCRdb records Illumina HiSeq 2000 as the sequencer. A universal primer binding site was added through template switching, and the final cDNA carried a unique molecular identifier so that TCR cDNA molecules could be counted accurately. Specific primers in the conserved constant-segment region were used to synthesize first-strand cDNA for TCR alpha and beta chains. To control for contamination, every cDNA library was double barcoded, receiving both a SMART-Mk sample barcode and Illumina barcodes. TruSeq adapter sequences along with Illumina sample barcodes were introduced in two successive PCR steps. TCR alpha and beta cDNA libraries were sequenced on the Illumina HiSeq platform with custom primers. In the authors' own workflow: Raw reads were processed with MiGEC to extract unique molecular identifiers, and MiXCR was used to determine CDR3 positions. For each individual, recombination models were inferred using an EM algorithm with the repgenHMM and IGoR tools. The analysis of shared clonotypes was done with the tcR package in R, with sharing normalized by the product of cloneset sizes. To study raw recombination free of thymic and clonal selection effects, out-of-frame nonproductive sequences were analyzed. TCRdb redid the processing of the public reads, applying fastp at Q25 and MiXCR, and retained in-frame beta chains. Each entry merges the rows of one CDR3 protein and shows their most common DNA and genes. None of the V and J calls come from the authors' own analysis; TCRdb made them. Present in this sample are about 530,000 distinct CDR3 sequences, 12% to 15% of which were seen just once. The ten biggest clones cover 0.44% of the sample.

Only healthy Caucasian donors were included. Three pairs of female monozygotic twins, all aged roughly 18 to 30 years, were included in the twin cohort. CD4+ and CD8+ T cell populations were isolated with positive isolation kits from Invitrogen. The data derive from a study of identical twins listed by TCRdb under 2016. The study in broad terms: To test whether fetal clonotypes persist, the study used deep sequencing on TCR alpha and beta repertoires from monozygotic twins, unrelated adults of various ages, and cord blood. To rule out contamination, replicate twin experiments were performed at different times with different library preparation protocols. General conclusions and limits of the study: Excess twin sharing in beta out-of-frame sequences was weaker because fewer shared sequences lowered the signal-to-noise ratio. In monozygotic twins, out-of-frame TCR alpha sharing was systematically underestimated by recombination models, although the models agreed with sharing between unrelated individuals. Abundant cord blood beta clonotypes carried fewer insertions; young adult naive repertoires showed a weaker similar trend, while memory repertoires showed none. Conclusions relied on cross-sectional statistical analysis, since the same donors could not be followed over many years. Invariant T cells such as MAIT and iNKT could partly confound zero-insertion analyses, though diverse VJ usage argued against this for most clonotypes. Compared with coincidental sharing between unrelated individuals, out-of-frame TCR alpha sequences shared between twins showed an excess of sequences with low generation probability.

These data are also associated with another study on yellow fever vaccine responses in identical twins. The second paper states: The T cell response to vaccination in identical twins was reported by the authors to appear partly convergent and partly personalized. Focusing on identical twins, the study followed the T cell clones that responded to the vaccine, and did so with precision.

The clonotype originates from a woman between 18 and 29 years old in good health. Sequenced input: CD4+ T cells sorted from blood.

The sequence in DNA is TGTGCCAGCAGTCCGGGTCAGGGGAGCTCCTACGAGCAGTACGTC. This yields the protein CASSPGQGSSYEQYV. The chain is made from TRBV5-1 and TRBJ2-7; TRBD1 could be the D gene, as 6 bases match. The germline V gene sets CDR1 to SGHRS and CDR2 to YFSETQ. Inclusive of the bounding cysteine and valine, the CDR3 is 15 residues long. Solely the CDR3 DNA is kept, with 45 bases framed from the first base.